The clone carrying this TCR beta chain was counted only a few times. The target antigen is unknown. The PCR had 60 Vbeta and 13 Jbeta primers. The protocol was immunoSEQ multiplex PCR, while the TCRdb copy is restricted to in-frame clones and leaves out a portion. The sample contains under 200,000 clones, around 86% of which appear only once. CDR1 is LNHNV and CDR2 is YYDKDF in the germline V gene (reference sequence). The CDR3 length is 16 residues. V was clipped by 3 bases and J by 6 bases; unmatched bases: 12. The entry originates in a study of cytomegalovirus exposure and HLA in healthy donors. Study results and limitations: Cytomegalovirus status was reportedly diagnosed by the classifier with high sensitivity and specificity.

The chain joins TRBV15 to TRBJ2-3; 7 bases line up with TRBD1. This receptor was obtained from a woman between 18 and 30 years old in good health and CMV-seronegative. Sequenced material: PBMCs. CDR3 region: CATSSYGEGGLDTQYF. The DNA of the CDR3 is TGTGCCACCAGCAGTTACGGGGAAGGGGGCCTGGATACGCAGTATTTT.